This T cell receptor (beta chain) was retrieved from a study of identical twins. Study-level points and caveats: Cross-sectional statistics, not tracking of the same donors, supported the conclusions. Insertions were fewer in abundant cord blood beta clonotypes, whereas memory repertoires showed none of this pattern. Analyses of zero insertions could be partly confounded by invariant MAIT and iNKT cells. Model-predicted out-of-frame TCR alpha sharing fell below observed values in monozygotic twins.

In this sample, this clonotype turned up a few times. Its antigen is as yet unknown. V lost 4 bases, J lost 2 bases, and 8 bases stayed unmatched. Germline V gives CDR1 SGHDN, CDR2 FVKESK. CDR3 length equals 16 residues. Each CDR3 protein is one row after TCRdb ran MiXCR on the 5' RACE reads. The sample records 500,000 or so distinct CDR3 sequences, around 14% being singletons. The sample also formed part of further work on yellow fever vaccine responses in identical twins.

Material: CD4+ T cells sorted from blood. The receptor comes from a woman between 18 and 29 years old in good health. The V gene is TRBV14, the J gene TRBJ2-5; 9 bases line up with TRBD1. The CDR3 DNA follows: TGTGCCAGCAGCCCAACAGGGGGCAAGGTTCAAGAGACCCAGTACTTC. It codes for CASSPTGGKVQETQYF. The entire variable domain, with the rest obtained from reference TRBV14 and TRBJ2-5, is as follows: EAGVTQFPSHSVIEKGQTVTLRCDPISGHDNLYWYRRVMGKEIKFLLHFVKESKQDESGMPNNRFLAERTGGTYSTLKVQPAELEDSGVYFCASSPTGGKVQETQYFGPGTRLLVL.